Following are 8 T cell receptor beta chains from one sample sequenced in a study of T cell responses to AZD1222 COVID-19 vaccine. Clones were read by immunoSEQ multiplex PCR, and TCRdb kept only the in-frame ones, dropping some. The table has about 130,000 clones, 80% to 90% seen once; the top ten hold over 8%. The sequences come from peripheral blood, collected 28 days after the second AZD1222 dose. All receptors derive from an adult who received the AZD1222 COVID-19 vaccine.

The rearrangement uses TRBV5-1 and TRBJ1-1, with D unclear. CDR1 and CDR2 from the germline V gene are SGHRS and YFSETQ. Trimming removed 0 bases at V and 1 base at J, with 7 bases between. This CDR3 is 14 amino acids long. CDR3 sequence reads: CASSLGRPNTEAFF. DNA for the CDR3: TGCGCCAGCAGCTTGGGGAGACCGAACACTGAAGCTTTCTTT. The variable domain in full, with the rest retrieved from reference TRBV5-1 and TRBJ1-1, is KAGVTQTPRYLIKTRGQQVTLSCSPISGHRSVSWYQQTPGQGLQFLFEYFSETQRNKGNFPGRFSGRQFSNSRSEMNVSTLELGDSALYLCASSLGRPNTEAFFGQGTRLTVV.

The chain has TRBV2 and TRBJ2-3; possibly TRBD2 for D (6 bases). CDR3 size: 11 residues. Trimming shortened V by 8 bases and J by 7 bases, and 10 bases separated the two germline ends. Germline V gene lookup returns CDR1 SNHLY and CDR2 FYNNEI. CDR3 nucleotides: TGTGCCAGCCAGGCGGGGAATACGCAGTATTTT. This translates into CASQAGNTQYF.

This clone was observed a single time. The chain employs TRBV5-4 and TRBJ2-1; D ambiguous. CDR1 is SGHNT, CDR2 YYREEE, per germline (reference sequence). V was trimmed by 2 bases and J by 10 bases, leaving 7 bases between them. The CDR3 is 11 amino acids. CDR3 coding DNA: TGTGCCAGCAGCTTTCGCCGCGAGCAGTTCTTC. It encodes CASSFRREQFF.

The genes are TRBV10-3 and TRBJ1-1; tentatively, D is TRBD1 (5 bases). V was clipped by 7 bases and J by 1 base, with 7 bases between them. This CDR3 is built from 12 residues. Germline-derived CDR1 and CDR2 are ENHRY and SYGVKD. The CDR3 DNA is TGTGCCATCAAAGGACAGAACACTGAAGCTTTCTTT. Its protein product is CAIKGQNTEAFF.

J is TRBJ1-2 and V is TRBV4-1, with no clear D. This CDR3 comprises 14 residues. V lost 3 bases and J lost 10, with 18 bases in between. CDR1 and CDR2 from the germline V gene are MGHRA and YSYEKL. The CDR3, as DNA: TGCGCCAGCAGCCACCTTACGGGGAGACTCGACTACACCTTC. Encoded protein: CASSHLTGRLDYTF.

The chain has TRBV18 and TRBJ1-1; no reliable D call. The CDR3 contains 13 residues. Trimming pared 6 bases from V and 11 bases from J, leaving 19 bases between. Germline assignment: CDR1 KGHSH and CDR2 LQKENI. The CDR3 reads CASSPAGKGEAFF. The DNA for the CDR3 is TGTGCCAGCTCCCCTGCTGGGAAGGGTGAGGCTTTCTTT.

This clone was seen just once. The chain joins TRBV4-2 to TRBJ2-7, with D tentatively TRBD1 (5 bases). From germline, CDR1 is LGHNA and CDR2 YNFKEQ. Trimming pared 1 base from V and 5 bases from J, leaving 12 bases between. The CDR3 consists of 14 residues. The CDR3 sequence: CASSQGGKWNEQYF. The CDR3 DNA follows: TGTGCCAGCAGCCAAGGGGGCAAGTGGAACGAGCAGTACTTC.

The chain couples TRBV19 to TRBJ2-6, with D uncertain. V dropped 6 bases and J dropped 1 base, with 4 bases sitting between them. CDR3 length equals 13 residues. The germline gives CDR1 LNHDA, CDR2 SQIVND (reference sequence). As DNA, the CDR3 is TGTGCCAGTAGAAGTTCTGGGGCCAACGTCCTGACTTTC. Protein sequence: CASRSSGANVLTF.